A single sample is the source of the 3 T cell receptor beta chains below, sequenced in a study of blood T cell repertoires in COVID-19. The data were produced by immunoSEQ multiplex PCR, yet TCRdb's version contains in-frame clones alone and is incomplete. This sample has some 130,000 clones, with about 70% found just once. The sequencing sample was made of peripheral blood. The receptors derive from a woman in her seventies with acute or convalescent COVID-19.

The rearrangement links TRBV5-1 to TRBJ1-1; 8 bases align to TRBD1. The CDR3 is 15 residues long. Germline CDR1 and CDR2: SGHRS and YFSETQ. Losses at the gene ends were 0 bases for V and 3 bases for J; bases not matched to a gene: 4. CDR3 amino acids: CASSLDRGDYTEAFF. In nucleotides, the CDR3 is TGCGCCAGCAGCTTGGACAGGGGGGATTACACTGAAGCTTTCTTT.

CDR3 loop: CASSQGQGVGEKLFF. The CDR3 DNA reads as TGCGCCAGCAGCCAAGGACAGGGGGTTGGCGAAAAACTGTTTTTT. V is TRBV5-1 and J is TRBJ1-4; 10 positions agree with TRBD1. Germline loops: CDR1 SGHRS, CDR2 YFSETQ. This CDR3 comprises 15 residues. V was clipped by 4 bases and J by 8 bases; unmatched bases: 8.

The rearrangement uses TRBV5-1 and TRBJ2-3, with a tentative D call TRBD1 (7 bases). V was cut by 6 bases and J by 0 bases, with 23 bases left in between. Per the germline V gene, CDR1 is SGHRS and CDR2 is YFSETQ. The CDR3 is 18 amino acids. CDR3: CASTNSLQGGTSTDTQYF. The CDR3 DNA is TGCGCCAGCACCAATTCATTGCAGGGGGGAACTAGCACAGATACGCAGTATTTT.